This T cell receptor (beta chain) was recorded in a study of technical replicates of blood from a few donors. Libraries were prepared by immunoSEQ multiplex PCR; TCRdb keeps only in-frame clonotypes and omits some of them. The table includes 65,000 to 90,000 clones, about 91% detected once. This CDR3 is 14 amino acids long. V lost 5 bases and J lost 6, with 13 bases in between. Germline V gene lookup returns CDR1 MDHEN and CDR2 SYDVKM. The chain combines TRBV28 with TRBJ2-2, with a weak D call TRBD2 (6 bases). The sample was T cells isolated from PBMCs. The TCR was taken from a human donor in good health. CDR3 sequence (DNA): TGTGCCAGCAGTCGGGACTCCATGGCCGGGGAGCTGTTTTTT. It is translated as CASSRDSMAGELFF.